This T cell receptor beta chain was observed in a study of T-cell reconstitution after alpha-beta-depleted transplantation in children. Findings and limits, study-wide: Newly made T cells mostly supplied T-cell counts and diversity one year after transplant.

Preparation of the TCRbeta library was carried out with unique molecular identifiers. Via MiXCR, TCRdb re-called the PCR reads, giving one row per CDR3 protein. The sample has 440,000 or so distinct CDR3 sequences, about 45% seen once; the top ten hold 27%. In regard to this clonotype: Its antigen is as yet unknown.

The V gene end was trimmed by 0 bases and the J gene end by 7 bases; junction bases not matched to a gene: 19. This CDR3 has 20 amino acids. The V gene's germline CDR1 is SGHTA and CDR2 FQGNSA. V usage is TRBV7-2 and J usage is TRBJ2-1; TRBD2 matches 9 bases. The sequences come from PBMCs, collected before TCRalphabeta/CD19-depleted stem cell transplant. The TCR comes from a girl aged 2 to 10 with aplastic anemia, due to receive a stem cell transplant. The CDR3 sequence is CASSLAGAPRTSGWGNEQFF. In DNA, the CDR3 is TGTGCCAGCAGCTTAGCGGGGGCCCCGCGCACTAGCGGGTGGGGGAATGAGCAGTTCTTC.